This T cell receptor (beta chain) was sequenced for a study of cytomegalovirus exposure and HLA in healthy donors. General study findings and limits: It was reportedly the case that the classifier diagnosed cytomegalovirus status with high specificity and sensitivity. Sequences of the TCR beta chain were said to predict the HLA-A and HLA-B alleles of most subjects accurately.

Worth noting for this clone: Its target is unknown.

Researchers ran the PCR with 60 Vbeta and 13 Jbeta primers. The repertoire was sequenced with immunoSEQ multiplex PCR; TCRdb's copy has only in-frame clones and lacks some. The sample includes about 59,000 clones. Losses at the gene ends were 4 bases for V and 2 bases for J; bases not matched to a gene: 8. Germline loops: CDR1 MNHNS, CDR2 SASEGT. The CDR3 loop spans 15 amino acids. V and J are TRBV6-1 and TRBJ2-7; 7 positions match TRBD2. The clonotype originates from a man aged 25 to 45 in good health and CMV-seropositive. The sequencing input was PBMCs. CDR3 nucleotide sequence: TGTGCCAGCAGTGGGGAGGGAGGGCTACCCTACGAGCAGTACTTC. This sequence encodes CASSGEGGLPYEQYF.